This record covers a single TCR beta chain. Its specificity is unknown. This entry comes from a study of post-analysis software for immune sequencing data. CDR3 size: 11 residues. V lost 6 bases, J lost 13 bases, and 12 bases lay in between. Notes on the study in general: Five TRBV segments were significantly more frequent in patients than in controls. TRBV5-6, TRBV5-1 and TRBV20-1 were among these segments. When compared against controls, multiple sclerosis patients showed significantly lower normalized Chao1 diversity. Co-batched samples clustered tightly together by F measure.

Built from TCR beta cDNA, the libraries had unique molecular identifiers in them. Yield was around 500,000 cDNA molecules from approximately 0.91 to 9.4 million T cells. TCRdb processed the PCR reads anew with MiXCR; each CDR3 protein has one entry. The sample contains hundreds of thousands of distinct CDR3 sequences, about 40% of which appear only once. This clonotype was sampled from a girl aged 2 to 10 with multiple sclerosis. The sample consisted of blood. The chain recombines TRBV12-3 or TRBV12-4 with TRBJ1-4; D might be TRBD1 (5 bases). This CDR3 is CASSSRTTLFF. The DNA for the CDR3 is TGTGCCAGCAGCAGCCGGACAACACTGTTTTTT.